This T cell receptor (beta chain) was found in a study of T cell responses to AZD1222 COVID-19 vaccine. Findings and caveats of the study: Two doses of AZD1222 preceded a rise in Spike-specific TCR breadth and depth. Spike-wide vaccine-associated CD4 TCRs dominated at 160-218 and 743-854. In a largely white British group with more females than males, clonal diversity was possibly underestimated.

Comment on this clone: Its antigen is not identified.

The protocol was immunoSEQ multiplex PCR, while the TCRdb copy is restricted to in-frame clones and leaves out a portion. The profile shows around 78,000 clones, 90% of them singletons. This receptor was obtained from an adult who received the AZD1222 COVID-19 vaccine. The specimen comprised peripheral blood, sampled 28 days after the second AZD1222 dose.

The CDR3 DNA is TGTGCCAGCAGTTCGGCGGAGGACTATGGCTACACCTTC. Amino acids: CASSSAEDYGYTF. This chain connects TRBV12-3 or TRBV12-4 to TRBJ1-2; D remains unclear. V lost 4 bases, J lost 3 bases, and 9 bases lay in between. The CDR3 totals 13 residues.